A selection of T cell receptor beta chains follows, all from one sample in a study of blood T cell repertoires in COVID-19. The data were produced by immunoSEQ multiplex PCR, yet TCRdb's version contains in-frame clones alone and is incomplete. The sample holds some 110,000 clones, roughly 80% seen once. Material: peripheral blood. All receptors come from a woman aged 55-70 years with acute or convalescent COVID-19. Each CDR3 is given with its conserved first and last residue. The D gene is left open where the match is weak. Part of the rows lack a size; the others show once, few, many or a class for expanded clones.

D: TRBD1
size: -
J: TRBJ1-2
V: TRBV19
DNA: TGTGCCAGTAGAGGGGACAGGGACTCGTCAGCTAACTATGGCTACACCTTC
CDR3: CASRGDRDSSANYGYTF

D: TRBD1
size: few
J: TRBJ1-2
V: TRBV5-1
DNA: TGCGCCAGCAGCGTACCGTCGGGACAGGAGTATGGCTACACCTTC
CDR3: CASSVPSGQEYGYTF

D: TRBD2
size: -
J: TRBJ2-1
V: TRBV16
DNA: TGTGCCAGCAGCCAATCGGCGGGGGACGGCTACAATGAGCAGTTCTTC
CDR3: CASSQSAGDGYNEQFF

D: TRBD1
size: few
J: TRBJ2-5
V: TRBV7-7
DNA: TGTGCTAGCAGCTTAGGGGGGACAGGGGCGCAAGAGACCCAGTACTTC
CDR3: CASSLGGTGAQETQYF

D: TRBD1
size: -
J: TRBJ1-4
V: TRBV5-4
DNA: TGTGCCAGCAGCTACAGGGGAAATGAAAAACTGTTTTTT
CDR3: CASSYRGNEKLFF

D: TRBD1
size: -
J: TRBJ1-1
V: TRBV2
DNA: TGTGCCAGCAGTGAAGGTCGGACAGGGGTCATGAACACTGAAGCTTTCTTT
CDR3: CASSEGRTGVMNTEAFF

D: TRBD2
size: once
J: TRBJ2-7
V: TRBV7-9
DNA: TGTGCCAGCAGCCCAAGATATTTAGCGGGAACCTACGAGCAGTACTTC
CDR3: CASSPRYLAGTYEQYF

D: -
size: -
J: TRBJ1-2
V: TRBV2
DNA: TGTGCCAGCAGCCTCTCCCCAGTAGGCTACACCTTC
CDR3: CASSLSPVGYTF

D: -
size: -
J: TRBJ1-6
V: TRBV2
DNA: TGTGCCAGCAGCCTGGACAGTCCACCCCTCCACTTT
CDR3: CASSLDSPPLHF

D: TRBD1
size: -
J: TRBJ2-7
V: TRBV6-4
DNA: TGTGCCAGCAGCGGGACAGGCCCCTACGAGCAGTACTTC
CDR3: CASSGTGPYEQYF

D: -
size: -
J: TRBJ2-1
V: TRBV12-5
DNA: TGTGCTAGTGGTTTGGAGCAGCGAGGTGAGCAGTTCTTC
CDR3: CASGLEQRGEQFF

D: TRBD1
size: few
J: TRBJ1-3
V: TRBV5-1
DNA: TGCGCCAGCAGCTTGACAGGGGGAGCGGGAAACACCATATATTTT
CDR3: CASSLTGGAGNTIYF

D: -
size: once
J: TRBJ1-4
V: TRBV3-1/TRBV3-2
DNA: TGTGCCAGCAGCCAAGTATGGGGAGGAAATGAAAAACTGTTTTTT
CDR3: CASSQVWGGNEKLFF